The present TCR beta chain was sequenced within a study of a mutant IDH1 vaccine in newly diagnosed glioma. For the study at large: Vaccination of patients was performed eight times, in weeks 1, 3, 5, 7, 11, 15, 19 and 23.

Time point indicated: week 5, during vaccination. In the vaccine, a single dose held 300 ug of the mutant IDH1 20-mer peptide, along with topical imiquimod. Data came from immunoSEQ multiplex PCR; TCRdb stores just in-frame clones and leaves some out. The sample lists approximately 26,000 clones; around 85% were seen once. As for this clone: The antigen is not known.

Deletions cut 5 bases from V and 4 bases from J, with 9 bases between. Germline values: CDR1 SGHVS, CDR2 FNYEAQ. The CDR3 spans 13 residues. This sequence joins TRBV7-6 and TRBJ1-5; TRBD1 is a possible D gene (5 bases). This sample comprised PBMCs, obtained from a glioma patient whose treatment included an IDH1 peptide vaccine. The clonotype comes from a man aged 40-49 years with glioma. Some clones in this sample may be carry-over from other donors' samples. CDR3 amino acids: CASSPWGNQPQHF. The CDR3 DNA sequence: TGTGCCAGCAGCCCGTGGGGGAATCAGCCCCAGCATTTT.